The next 15 T cell receptor beta chains were all read from a single sample in a study of blood T cell repertoires in COVID-19. Here immunoSEQ multiplex PCR was the method, and the copy in TCRdb shows in-frame clones only, minus some. This table has some 170,000 clones, 75% to 80% appearing once. Sequencing was done on a sample of peripheral blood. These receptors all stem from a woman aged 45-59 years with active or convalescent COVID-19.

The chain combines TRBV15 with TRBJ2-5; no clear D. Between the trimmed V and J ends, which lost 0 bases and 3 bases, there was a span of 11 bases. The CDR3 extends over 15 amino acids. Germline CDR1 reads LNHNV; CDR2 reads YYDKDF (reference sequence). Here the CDR3 reads CATSRDPTGEETQYF. As DNA, the CDR3 is TGTGCCACCAGCAGAGATCCTACTGGAGAAGAGACCCAGTACTTC.

This clone is a singleton in its sample. This rearrangement joins TRBV25-1 to TRBJ2-5, with D possibly being TRBD2 (6 bases). The CDR3 contains 14 residues. Germline V gives CDR1 MGHDK, CDR2 SYGVNS. V was shortened by 6 bases and J by 7 bases, with 18 bases between the two germline ends. The DNA of the CDR3 is TGTGCCAGCAGGGGATCTGGGGAGGTGGGGACCCAGTACTTC. Translation gives CASRGSGEVGTQYF.

The V and J genes are TRBV30 and TRBJ2-5; 7 positions match TRBD1. The CDR3 runs to 16 residues. Germline V gene sequence: CDR1 GTSNPN, CDR2 SVGIG (reference sequence). V lost 1 base to trimming and J lost 2 bases; unmatched junction nucleotides: 10. CDR3 sequence reads: CAWSGSRTGPQETQYF. The CDR3 DNA follows: TGTGCCTGGAGTGGAAGCAGGACAGGACCGCAAGAGACCCAGTACTTC.

CDR3 DNA: TGTGCCAGCAGCCGTACCGGCTACAGGGGGCCTGATACCAACTATGGCTACACCTTC. Its translation is CASSRTGYRGPDTNYGYTF. The V and J genes are TRBV5-6 and TRBJ1-2; TRBD1 matches at 9 bases. After removal of 4 bases from V and 2 bases from J, the junction contained 18 bases not matched to a gene. Germline V CDR1 and CDR2: SGHDT, YYEEEE. The CDR3 contains 19 residues.

This chain uses TRBV6-5 with TRBJ1-1, with D unresolved. V was clipped by 7 bases and J by 2 bases, with 14 bases between them. Germline loops: CDR1 MNHEY, CDR2 SVGAGI. The CDR3 loop spans 14 amino acids. CDR3 sequence reads: CASTPPGRNTEAFF. The DNA of the CDR3 is TGTGCCAGCACCCCCCCGGGAAGAAACACTGAAGCTTTCTTT.

This chain joins TRBV27 and TRBJ1-2; a possible D gene is TRBD1 (6 bases). The V end lost 6 bases, the J end lost 3 bases, and 8 bases lay between the germline ends. The CDR3 is 12 residues long. The germline gives CDR1 MNHEY, CDR2 SMNVEV (reference sequence). In DNA form, the CDR3 reads TGTGCCAGCAGACAGGGCGACTATGGCTACACCTTC. Translated: CASRQGDYGYTF.

This chain links TRBV5-6 with TRBJ1-2; 7 bases match TRBD1. With 4 bases clipped from V and 4 bases from J, the junction kept 7 bases outside the gene matches. Germline CDR1 and CDR2: SGHDT and YYEEEE. The CDR3 has 14 residues. CDR3 bases: TGTGCCAGCAGCACCGGGACAGAACCCTATGGCTACACCTTC. Its protein is CASSTGTEPYGYTF.

The chain recombines TRBV18 with TRBJ1-6, with 8 bases fitting TRBD1. The V and J ends lost 6 bases and 10 bases, in that order; junction bases with no gene match: 8. The CDR3 covers 14 residues. Germline V CDR1 and CDR2: KGHSH, LQKENI. CDR3 residues: CASSKDRAESPLHF. The DNA for the CDR3 is TGTGCCAGCTCCAAGGACAGGGCGGAATCACCCCTCCACTTT.

The chain carries TRBV30 and TRBJ1-2; the D gene is possibly TRBD1 (6 bases). Trimming took off 7 bases at V and 6 bases at J, with 27 bases between the two ends. Germline V gene sequence: CDR1 GTSNPN, CDR2 SVGIG (reference sequence). This CDR3 has 16 amino acids. For the CDR3, the DNA is TGTGCCTCCCCCCAAAGGGAAGGGGGTGCGATGCATGGCTACACCTTC. Its translation is CASPQREGGAMHGYTF. The variable domain in full, completed from reference TRBV30 and TRBJ1-2, reads SQTIHQWPATLVQPVGSPLSLECTVEGTSNPNLYWYRQAAGRGLQLLFYSVGIGQISSEVPQNLSASRPQDRQFILSSKKLLLSDSGFYLCASPQREGGAMHGYTFGSGTRLTVV.

The chain is built from TRBV11-1 and TRBJ1-4; 9 bases match TRBD1. V lost 5 bases, J lost 4 bases, and 8 bases stayed unmatched. This CDR3 is built from 16 residues. CDR1 and CDR2 from the germline V gene are SGHAT and FQDESV (reference sequence). DNA of the CDR3: TGTGCCAGCAGCCCGGACAGGGGAGGCCGTAATGAAAAACTGTTTTTT. Its protein product is CASSPDRGGRNEKLFF. Full variable domain (remainder filled in from reference TRBV11-1 and TRBJ1-4): EAEVAQSPRYKITEKSQAVAFWCDPISGHATLYWYRQILGQGPELLVQFQDESVVDDSQLPKDRFSAERLKGVDSTLKIQPAELGDSAMYLCASSPDRGGRNEKLFFGSGTQLSVL.

The rearrangement links TRBV6-2 or TRBV6-3 to TRBJ2-3; 11 bases are a match to TRBD2. CDR3 length: 20 residues. V lost 1 base, J lost 0 bases, and 12 bases stayed unmatched. Germline V gives CDR1 MNHEY, CDR2 SVGEGT. The CDR3 spells CASSYFPDSGGAYSTDTQYF. The CDR3 DNA sequence: TGTGCCAGCAGTTACTTCCCGGATAGCGGGGGGGCCTATAGCACAGATACGCAGTATTTT.

The rearrangement joins TRBV6-2 or TRBV6-3 to TRBJ1-1, with 7 positions matching TRBD1. The CDR3 length is 15 residues. The junction had 8 bases not matched to a gene; V was cut back by 5 bases and J by 2 bases. In germline, CDR1 is MNHEY, CDR2 SVGEGT. CDR3 region: CASSDRQGVNTEAFF. The CDR3 DNA follows: TGTGCCAGCAGTGACCGACAGGGAGTAAACACTGAAGCTTTCTTT.

The chain links TRBV19 to TRBJ2-5; 10 bases fit TRBD1. Per germline, CDR1 LNHDA and CDR2 SQIVND (reference sequence). With V trimmed by 5 bases and J by 4 bases, 4 bases remained unmatched. The CDR3 is made up of 14 amino acids. Here the CDR3 DNA reads TGTGCCAGTAGTCCACGGACAGGGGGAGAGACCCAGTACTTC. The encoded protein is CASSPRTGGETQYF.

This sequence joins TRBV19 and TRBJ1-1, with D perhaps matching TRBD1 (5 bases). The CDR3 extends over 16 amino acids. Germline V gives CDR1 LNHDA, CDR2 SQIVND (reference sequence). Trimming took 0 bases from V and 5 from J, leaving 16 bases between them. The CDR3 spells CASSIDRAGRRTEAFF. CDR3 in DNA: TGTGCCAGTAGTATAGATCGGGCGGGGCGCCGGACTGAAGCTTTCTTT.

The chain uses TRBV7-8 and TRBJ2-1, with D unclear. The germline V and J ends were trimmed by 5 bases and 2 bases, with 10 bases remaining between them. Germline loops: CDR1 SGHVS, CDR2 FQNEAQ. CDR3 length: 14 residues. Here the CDR3 reads CASSGPSTYNEQFF. The DNA of the CDR3 is TGTGCCAGCAGCGGGCCGTCAACCTACAATGAGCAGTTCTTC.